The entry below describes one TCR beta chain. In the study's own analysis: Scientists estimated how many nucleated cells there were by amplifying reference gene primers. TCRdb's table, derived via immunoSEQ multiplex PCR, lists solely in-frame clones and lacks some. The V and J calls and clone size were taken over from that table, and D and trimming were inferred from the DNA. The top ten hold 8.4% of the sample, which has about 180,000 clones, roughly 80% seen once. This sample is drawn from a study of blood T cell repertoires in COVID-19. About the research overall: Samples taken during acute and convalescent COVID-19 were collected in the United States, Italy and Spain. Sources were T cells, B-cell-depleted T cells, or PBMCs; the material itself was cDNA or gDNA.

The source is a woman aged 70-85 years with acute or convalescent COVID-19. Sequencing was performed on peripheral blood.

The CDR3: CASSKLAGETGELFF. The CDR3 nucleotides are TGCGCCAGCAGCAAATTGGCGGGGGAAACCGGGGAGCTGTTTTTT. The rearrangement joins TRBV5-1 to TRBJ2-2, with 7 bases lining up with TRBD2. Germline V gene lookup returns CDR1 SGHRS and CDR2 YFSETQ. The CDR3 sequence is 15 residues long. The J segment lost 5 bases and the V segment lost 4 bases, leaving 8 bases of the junction unmatched.